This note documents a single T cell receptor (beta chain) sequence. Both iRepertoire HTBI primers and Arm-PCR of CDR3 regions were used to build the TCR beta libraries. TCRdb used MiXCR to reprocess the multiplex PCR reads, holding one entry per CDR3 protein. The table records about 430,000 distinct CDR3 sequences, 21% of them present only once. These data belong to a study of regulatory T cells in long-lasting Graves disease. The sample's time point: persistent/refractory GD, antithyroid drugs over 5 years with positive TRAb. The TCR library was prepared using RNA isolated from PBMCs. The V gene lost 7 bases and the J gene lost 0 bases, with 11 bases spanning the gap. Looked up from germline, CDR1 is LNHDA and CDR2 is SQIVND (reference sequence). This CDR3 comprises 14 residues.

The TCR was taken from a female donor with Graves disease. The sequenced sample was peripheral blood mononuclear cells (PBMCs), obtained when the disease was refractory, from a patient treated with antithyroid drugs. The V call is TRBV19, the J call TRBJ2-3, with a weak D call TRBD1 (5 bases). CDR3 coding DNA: TGTGCCAGTAATAGGGGCTGGAGCACAGATACGCAGTATTTT. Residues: CASNRGWSTDTQYF. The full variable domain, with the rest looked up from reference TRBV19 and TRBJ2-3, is DGGITQSPKYLFRKEGQNVTLSCEQNLNHDAMYWYRQDPGQGLRLIYYSQIVNDFQKGDIAEGYSVSREKKESFPLTVTSAQKNPTAFYLCASNRGWSTDTQYFGPGTRLTVL.